The sample holds a few counts of the clone carrying this TCR beta chain. This record belongs to a study of T-cell memory formation after mild COVID-19. TCRdb re-analysed the 5' RACE reads in MiXCR, keeping a single row per CDR3 protein. There are some 600,000 distinct CDR3 sequences in the sample; around 15% occur only once, and roughly 7.8% lies in the top ten. Germline V gene lookup returns CDR1 LGHDT and CDR2 YNNKEL (reference sequence). V gave up 6 bases and J gave up 0 bases; unmatched junction bases: 6. The CDR3 spans 16 residues. This TCR was sampled from an adult woman who had mild COVID-19 (a few samples of this study predate the infection). Cell type and time point are not known. Sequenced input: PBMCs or a T cell subset sorted from them (not recorded which). V and J are TRBV3-1 and TRBJ1-3, with 9 bases identical to TRBD1. The CDR3: CASRPWTGDSGNTIYF. The CDR3 coding sequence is TGTGCCAGCAGGCCATGGACAGGGGACTCTGGAAACACCATATATTTT. The variable domain in full, completed from reference TRBV3-1 and TRBJ1-3, reads DTAVSQTPKYLVTQMGNDKSIKCEQNLGHDTMYWYKQDSKKFLKIMFSYNNKELIINETVPNRFSPKSPDKAHLNLHINSLELGDSAVYFCASRPWTGDSGNTIYFGEGSWLTVV.